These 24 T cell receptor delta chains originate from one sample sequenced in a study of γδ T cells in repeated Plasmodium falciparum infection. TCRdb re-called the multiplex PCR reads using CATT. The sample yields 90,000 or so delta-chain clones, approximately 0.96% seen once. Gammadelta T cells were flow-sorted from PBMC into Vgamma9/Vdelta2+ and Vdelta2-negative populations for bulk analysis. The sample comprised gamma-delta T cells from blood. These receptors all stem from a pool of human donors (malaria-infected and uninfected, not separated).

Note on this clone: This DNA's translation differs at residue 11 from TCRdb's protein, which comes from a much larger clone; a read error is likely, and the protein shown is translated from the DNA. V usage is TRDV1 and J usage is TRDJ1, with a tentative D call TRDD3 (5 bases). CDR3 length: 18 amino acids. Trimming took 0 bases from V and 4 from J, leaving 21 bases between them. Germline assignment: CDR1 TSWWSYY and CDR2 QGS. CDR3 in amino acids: CALGELDPAWPGVDKLIF. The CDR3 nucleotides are TGTGCTCTTGGGGAACTAGATCCGGCTTGGCCGGGGGTCGATAAACTCATCTTT.

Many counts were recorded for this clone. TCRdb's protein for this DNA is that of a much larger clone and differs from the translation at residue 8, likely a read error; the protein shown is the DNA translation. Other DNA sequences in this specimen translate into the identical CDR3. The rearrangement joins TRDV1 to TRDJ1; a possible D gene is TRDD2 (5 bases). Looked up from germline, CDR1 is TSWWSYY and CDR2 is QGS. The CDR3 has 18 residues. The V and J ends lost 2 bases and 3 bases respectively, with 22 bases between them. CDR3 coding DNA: TGTGCTCTTGGGGAAAGGTTCCTCGAGTACGAGTCCTCCGATAAACTCATCTTT. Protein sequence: CALGERFLEYESSDKLIF.

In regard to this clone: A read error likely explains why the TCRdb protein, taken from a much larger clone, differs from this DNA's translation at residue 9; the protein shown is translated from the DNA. The chain's CDR3 is CALQSGPPLTGGYAYTDKLIF. For the CDR3, the DNA is TGTGCTCTGCAGTCGGGGCCTCCGCTTACTGGGGGATACGCGTACACCGATAAACTCATCTTT. The chain recombines TRDV1 with TRDJ1; 13 bases are shared with TRDD3. Per the germline V gene, CDR1 is TSWWSYY and CDR2 is QGS. The CDR3 covers 21 residues. Trimming removed 9 bases from V and 0 bases from J; junction bases left unmatched: 22.

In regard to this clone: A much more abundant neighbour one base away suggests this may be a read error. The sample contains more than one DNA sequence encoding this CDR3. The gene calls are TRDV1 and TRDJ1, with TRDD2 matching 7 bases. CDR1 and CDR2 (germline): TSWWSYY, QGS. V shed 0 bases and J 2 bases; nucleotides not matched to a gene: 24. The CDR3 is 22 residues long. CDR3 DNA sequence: TGTGCTCTTGGGGAACTCAACTGCATCATGAAGGCCTTCCTTATAGGGACCGATAAACTCATCTTT. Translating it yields CALGELNCIMKAFLIGTDKLIF.

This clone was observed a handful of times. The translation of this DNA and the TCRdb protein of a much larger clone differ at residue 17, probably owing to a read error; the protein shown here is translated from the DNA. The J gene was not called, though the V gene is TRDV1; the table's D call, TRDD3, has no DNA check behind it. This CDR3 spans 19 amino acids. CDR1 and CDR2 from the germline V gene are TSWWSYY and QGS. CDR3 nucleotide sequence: TGTGCTCTTGGGGATTTCCGGTACTGGGGGATACGTAACACCGATAAACCCATCTTT. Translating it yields CALGDFRYWGIRNTDKPIF.

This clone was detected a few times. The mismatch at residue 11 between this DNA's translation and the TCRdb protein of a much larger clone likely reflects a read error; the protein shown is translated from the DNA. The CDR3 DNA follows: TGTGCTCTTGGGGTCCTACCGGGTCCACGTAGACCCACTGGGGGATTATTCACCGATAAACTCATCTTT. Encoded protein: CALGVLPGPRRPTGGLFTDKLIF. The V and J genes are TRDV1 and TRDJ1; 10 bases fit TRDD3. As TCRdb names no J gene, one was assigned here on the basis of a DNA match to germline. CDR1 is TSWWSYY, CDR2 QGS, per germline. This CDR3 region has 23 residues. V shed 4 bases, J shed 1 base, and the junction held 27 bases outside the gene matches.

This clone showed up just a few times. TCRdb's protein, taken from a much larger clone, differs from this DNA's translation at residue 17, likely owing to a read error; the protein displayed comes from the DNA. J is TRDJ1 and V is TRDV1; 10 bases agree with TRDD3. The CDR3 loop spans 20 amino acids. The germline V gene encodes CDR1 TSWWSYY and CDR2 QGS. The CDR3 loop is CALESSYGVGGYALTDELIF. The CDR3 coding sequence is TGTGCTCTTGAGAGTTCCTACGGGGTGGGGGGATACGCTCTCACCGATGAACTCATCTTT.

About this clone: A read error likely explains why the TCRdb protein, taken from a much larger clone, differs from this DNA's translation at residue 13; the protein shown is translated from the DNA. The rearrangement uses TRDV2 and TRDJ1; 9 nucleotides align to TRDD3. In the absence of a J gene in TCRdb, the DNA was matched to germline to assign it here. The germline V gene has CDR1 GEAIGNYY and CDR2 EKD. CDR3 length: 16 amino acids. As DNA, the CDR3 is TGTGCCCTACGACGGGGATACGATCTGTACACCGATGAACTCATCTTT. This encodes CALRRGYDLYTDELIF.

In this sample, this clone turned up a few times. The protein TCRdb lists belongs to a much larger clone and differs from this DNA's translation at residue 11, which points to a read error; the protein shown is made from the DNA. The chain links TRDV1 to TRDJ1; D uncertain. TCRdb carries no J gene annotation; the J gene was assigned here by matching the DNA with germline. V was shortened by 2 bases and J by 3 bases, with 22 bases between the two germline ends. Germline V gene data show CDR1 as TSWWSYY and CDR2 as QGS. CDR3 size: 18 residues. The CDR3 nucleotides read TGTGCTCTTGGGGAAAGGTTCTTCGAGTACGCGTCCTCCGATAAACTCATCTTT. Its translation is CALGERFFEYASSDKLIF.

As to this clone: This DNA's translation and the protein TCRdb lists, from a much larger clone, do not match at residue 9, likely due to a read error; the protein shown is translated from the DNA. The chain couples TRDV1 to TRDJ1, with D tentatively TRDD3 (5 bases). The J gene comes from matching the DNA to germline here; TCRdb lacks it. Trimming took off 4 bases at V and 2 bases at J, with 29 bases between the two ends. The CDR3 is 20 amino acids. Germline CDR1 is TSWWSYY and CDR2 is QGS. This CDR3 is CALGAIPGGLKGRKTDKLIF. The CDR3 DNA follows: TGTGCTCTTGGGGCAATACCGGGGGGTTTAAAAGGGCGTAAGACCGATAAACTCATCTTT.

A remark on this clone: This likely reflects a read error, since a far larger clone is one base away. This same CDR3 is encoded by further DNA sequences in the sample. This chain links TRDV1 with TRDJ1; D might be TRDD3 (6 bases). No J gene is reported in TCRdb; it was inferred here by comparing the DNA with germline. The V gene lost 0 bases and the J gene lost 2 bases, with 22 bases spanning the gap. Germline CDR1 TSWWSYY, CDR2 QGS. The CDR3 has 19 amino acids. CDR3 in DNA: TGTGCTCTTGGGGAACTGGCCCCTCCCTGGGGTCATCGGACCGATAAACTCATCTTT. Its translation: CALGELAPPWGHRTDKLIF.

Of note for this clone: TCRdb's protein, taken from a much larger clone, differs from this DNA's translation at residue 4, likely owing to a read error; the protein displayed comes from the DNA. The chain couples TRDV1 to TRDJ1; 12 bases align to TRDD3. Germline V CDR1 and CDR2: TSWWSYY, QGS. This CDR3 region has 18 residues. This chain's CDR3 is CALAEPADWGIPADKLIF. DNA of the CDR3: TGTGCTCTTGCGGAACCGGCTGACTGGGGGATACCGGCCGATAAACTCATCTTT.

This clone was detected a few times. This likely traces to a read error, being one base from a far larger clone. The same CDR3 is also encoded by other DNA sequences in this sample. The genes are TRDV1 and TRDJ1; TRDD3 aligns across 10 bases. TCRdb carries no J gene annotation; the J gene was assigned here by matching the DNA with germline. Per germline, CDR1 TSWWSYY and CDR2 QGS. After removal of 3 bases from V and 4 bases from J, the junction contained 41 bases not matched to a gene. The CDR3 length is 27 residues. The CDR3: CALGDTTSNDSTYLFSYWGMLGDKLIF. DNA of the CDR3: TGTGCTCTTGGGGACACTACCTCCAACGATAGTACCTACCTCTTCTCCTACTGGGGGATGTTGGGCGATAAACTCATCTTT.

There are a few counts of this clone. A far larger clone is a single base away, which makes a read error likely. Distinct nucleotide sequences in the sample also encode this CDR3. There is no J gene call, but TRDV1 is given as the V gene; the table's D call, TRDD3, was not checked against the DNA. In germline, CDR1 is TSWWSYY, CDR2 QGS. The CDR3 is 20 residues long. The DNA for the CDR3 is TGTGCTCTTGGGGAACGTGAGACGCAGTACTGGGGGATAACTGAAGATAAACTCATCTTC. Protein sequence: CALGERETQYWGITEDKLIF.

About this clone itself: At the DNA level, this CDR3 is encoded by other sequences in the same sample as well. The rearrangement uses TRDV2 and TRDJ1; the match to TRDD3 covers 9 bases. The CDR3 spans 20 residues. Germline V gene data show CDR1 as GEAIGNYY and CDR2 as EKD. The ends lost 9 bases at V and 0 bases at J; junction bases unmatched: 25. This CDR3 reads CARPSPSIYWGIEYTDKLIF. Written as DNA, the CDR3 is TGTGCCCGACCTTCCCCCTCTATATATTGGGGGATAGAGTACACCGATAAACTCATCTTT.

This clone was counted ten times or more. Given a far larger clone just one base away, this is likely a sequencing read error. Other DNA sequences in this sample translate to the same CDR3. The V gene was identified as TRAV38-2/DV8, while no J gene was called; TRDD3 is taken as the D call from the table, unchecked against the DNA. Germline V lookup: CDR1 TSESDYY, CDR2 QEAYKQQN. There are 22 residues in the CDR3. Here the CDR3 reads CAYRRFFAFPPSTGGYADKLIF. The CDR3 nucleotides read TGTGCTTATAGGAGATTCTTTGCCTTCCCCCCGAGTACTGGGGGATACGCCGATAAGCTCATCTTT.

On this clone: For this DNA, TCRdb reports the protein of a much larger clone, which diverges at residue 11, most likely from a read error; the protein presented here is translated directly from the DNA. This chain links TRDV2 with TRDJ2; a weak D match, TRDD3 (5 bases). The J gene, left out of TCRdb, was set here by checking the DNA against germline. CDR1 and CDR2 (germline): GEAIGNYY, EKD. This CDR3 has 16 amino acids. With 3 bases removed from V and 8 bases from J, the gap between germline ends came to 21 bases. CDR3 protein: CACDDIAWDQRAQLFF. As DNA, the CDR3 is TGTGCCTGTGACGATATCGCCTGGGATCAGAGGGCACAACTCTTCTTT.

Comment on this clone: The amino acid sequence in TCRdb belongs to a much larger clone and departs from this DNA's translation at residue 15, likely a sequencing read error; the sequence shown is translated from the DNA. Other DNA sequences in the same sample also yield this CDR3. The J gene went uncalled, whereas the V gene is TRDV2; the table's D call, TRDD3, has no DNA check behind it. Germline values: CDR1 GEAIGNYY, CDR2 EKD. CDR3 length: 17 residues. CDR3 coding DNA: TGTGCCTGTGACGCCTTACTGGGGGACACGTACACCGATAAACCCATCTTT. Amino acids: CACDALLGDTYTDKPIF.

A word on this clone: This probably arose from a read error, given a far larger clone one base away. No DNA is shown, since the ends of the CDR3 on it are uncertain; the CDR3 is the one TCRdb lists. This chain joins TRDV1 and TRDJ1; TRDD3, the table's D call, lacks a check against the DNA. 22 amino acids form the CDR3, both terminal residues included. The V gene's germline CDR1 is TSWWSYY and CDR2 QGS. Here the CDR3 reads CALTTSAFPDLGIWPYTDKLIF.

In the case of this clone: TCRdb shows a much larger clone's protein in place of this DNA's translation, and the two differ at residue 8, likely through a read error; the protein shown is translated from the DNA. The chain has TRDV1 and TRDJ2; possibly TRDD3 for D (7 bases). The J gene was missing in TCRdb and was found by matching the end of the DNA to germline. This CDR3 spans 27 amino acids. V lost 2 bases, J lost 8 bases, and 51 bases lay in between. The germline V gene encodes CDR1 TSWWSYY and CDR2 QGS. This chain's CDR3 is CALGESGPFLRRGMGGSRPDEAAQLFF. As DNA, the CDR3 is TGTGCTCTTGGGGAAAGCGGACCATTCCTAAGGAGGGGGATGGGGGGATCGAGGCCCGATGAAGCGGCACAACTCTTCTTT.

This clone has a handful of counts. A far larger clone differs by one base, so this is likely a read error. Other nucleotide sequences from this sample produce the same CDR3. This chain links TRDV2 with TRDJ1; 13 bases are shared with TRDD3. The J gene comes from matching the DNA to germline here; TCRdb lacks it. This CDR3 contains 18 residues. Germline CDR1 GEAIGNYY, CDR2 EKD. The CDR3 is CACDPITGGYGRTDKLIF. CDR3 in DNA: TGCGCCTGTGATCCAATTACTGGGGGATACGGGAGGACCGATAAACTCATCTTT.

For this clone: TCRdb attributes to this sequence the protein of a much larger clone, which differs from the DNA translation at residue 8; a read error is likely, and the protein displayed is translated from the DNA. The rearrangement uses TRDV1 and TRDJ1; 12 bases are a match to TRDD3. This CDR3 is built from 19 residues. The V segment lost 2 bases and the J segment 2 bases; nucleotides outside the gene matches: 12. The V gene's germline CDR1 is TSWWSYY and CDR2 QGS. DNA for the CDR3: TGTGCTCTTGGGGAAATCCGGTCCTGGGGGATACGGCCTACCGATAAACTCATCTTT. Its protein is CALGEIRSWGIRPTDKLIF.

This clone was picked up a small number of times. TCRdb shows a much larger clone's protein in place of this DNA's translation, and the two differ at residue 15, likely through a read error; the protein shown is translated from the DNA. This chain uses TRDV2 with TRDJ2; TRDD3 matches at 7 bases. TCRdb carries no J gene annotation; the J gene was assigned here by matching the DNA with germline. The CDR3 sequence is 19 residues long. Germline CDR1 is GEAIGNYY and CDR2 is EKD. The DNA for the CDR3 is TGTGCCTGTGACACCCTGGGGGGGGACCCACCAGCTTTGACAACACAACTCTTCTTT. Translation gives CACDTLGGDPPALTTQLFF.

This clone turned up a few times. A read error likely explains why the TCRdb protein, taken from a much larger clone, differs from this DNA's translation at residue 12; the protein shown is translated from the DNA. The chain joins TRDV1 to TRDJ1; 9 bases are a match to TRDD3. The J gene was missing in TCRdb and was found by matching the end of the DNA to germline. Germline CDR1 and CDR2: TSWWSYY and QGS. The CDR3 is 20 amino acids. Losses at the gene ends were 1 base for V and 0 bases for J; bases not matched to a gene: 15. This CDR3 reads CALGERNQGDTPLDTDKLIF. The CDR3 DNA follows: TGTGCTCTTGGGGAACGGAATCAGGGGGATACTCCCCTTGACACCGATAAACTCATCTTT.